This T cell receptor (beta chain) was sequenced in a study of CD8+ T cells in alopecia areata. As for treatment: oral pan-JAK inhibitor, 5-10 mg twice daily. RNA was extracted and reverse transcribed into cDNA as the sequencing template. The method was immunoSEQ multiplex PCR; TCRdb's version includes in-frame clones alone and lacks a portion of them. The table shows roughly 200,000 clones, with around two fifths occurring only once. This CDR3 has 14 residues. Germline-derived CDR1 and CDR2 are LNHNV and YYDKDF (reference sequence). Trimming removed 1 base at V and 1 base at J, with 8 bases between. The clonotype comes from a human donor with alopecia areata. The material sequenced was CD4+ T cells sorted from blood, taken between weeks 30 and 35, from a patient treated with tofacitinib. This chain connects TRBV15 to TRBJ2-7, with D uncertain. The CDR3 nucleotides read TGTGCCACCAGCAGAGGAAGCAGGTCCTACGAGCAGTACTTC. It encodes CATSRGSRSYEQYF.